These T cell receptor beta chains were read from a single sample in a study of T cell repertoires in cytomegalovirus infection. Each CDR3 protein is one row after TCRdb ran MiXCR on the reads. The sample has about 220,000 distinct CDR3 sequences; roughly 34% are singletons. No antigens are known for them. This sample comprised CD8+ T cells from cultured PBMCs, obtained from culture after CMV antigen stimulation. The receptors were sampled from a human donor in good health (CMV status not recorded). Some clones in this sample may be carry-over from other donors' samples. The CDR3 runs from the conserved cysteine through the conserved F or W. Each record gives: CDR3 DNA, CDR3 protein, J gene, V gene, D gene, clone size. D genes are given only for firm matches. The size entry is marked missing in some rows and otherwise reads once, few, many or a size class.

TGCAGTGCTAGGGGCCAGGGGGCCGTCCCCGGGGAGCTGTTTTTT	CSARGQGAVPGELFF	TRBJ2-2	TRBV20-1	TRBD1	-
TGCAGTGTGGGGTCCTACGAGCAGTACTTC	CSVGSYEQYF	TRBJ2-7	TRBV20-1	-	few
TGCAGTGCTAGCTCCCAGGTGGGCTCCTACAATGAGCAGTTCTTC	CSASSQVGSYNEQFF	TRBJ2-1	TRBV20-1	-	-
TGTGCCAGTAGTTTGGGGCAGGGACTTGGATCCAAAAACATTCAGTACTTC	CASSLGQGLGSKNIQYF	TRBJ2-4	TRBV19	-	-
TGTGCCATCAGTGAGTCGTTACTAGCGGGAGGGTACGAGCAGTACTTC	CAISESLLAGGYEQYF	TRBJ2-7	TRBV10-3	TRBD2	-
TGTGCCAGCAGCTTAAGCGGGCTGAACACTGAAGCTTTCTTT	CASSLSGLNTEAFF	TRBJ1-1	TRBV7-3	-	few
TGTGCCAGCAGTTCCGGAAGTCTATGGGGCTACACCTTC	CASSSGSLWGYTF	TRBJ1-2	TRBV27	-	few
TGTGCCAGCAGTGGTACCTACGAGCAGTACTTC	CASSGTYEQYF	TRBJ2-7	TRBV7-9	-	many
TGTGCCAGCAGCCTACAGGGTTCGGGTGAAAAACTGTTTTTT	CASSLQGSGEKLFF	TRBJ1-4	TRBV7-9	-	-
TGTGCCAGCAGCCCCCGGGACAGGAACTACGAGCAGTACTTC	CASSPRDRNYEQYF	TRBJ2-7	TRBV11-1	TRBD1	-
TGTGCCCTCGCCCCACAGGGAGGGACCGGGGAGCTGTTTTTT	CALAPQGGTGELFF	TRBJ2-2	TRBV10-3	-	-
TGTGCCAGCAGTTGGACAGGGGGCGATCAGCCCCAGCATTTT	CASSWTGGDQPQHF	TRBJ1-5	TRBV27	TRBD1	-
TGTGCCAGCAGCCCGGGCGTGGGGGCTAGCAATCAGCCCCAGCATTTT	CASSPGVGASNQPQHF	TRBJ1-5	TRBV7-8	-	-
TGTGCCAGCAGCCTAGCGGGAGGGCGGGAGCAGTTCTTC	CASSLAGGREQFF	TRBJ2-1	TRBV7-3	TRBD2	medium-sized
TGTGCCAGCAGCCGAGGGACTAGCGGGAGCCATGAGCAGTTCTTC	CASSRGTSGSHEQFF	TRBJ2-1	TRBV7-6	TRBD2	-
TGTGCCAGCAGTCCCCCCGGGGTCCGAAGATTGGAGCAGTACTTC	CASSPPGVRRLEQYF	TRBJ2-7	TRBV28	-	few
TGTGCCAGCAGTTTCAGGGGGCGCGCAGATACGCAGTATTTT	CASSFRGRADTQYF	TRBJ2-3	TRBV27	TRBD1	few
TGTGCCAGCAGACCCGACAGGTCCGGGGAATACTACGAGCAGTACTTC	CASRPDRSGEYYEQYF	TRBJ2-7	TRBV7-6	-	-
TGTGCCAGCAGCTTAATGATGGTCAGGGGTTGGGCCGGGGAGCTGTTTTTT	CASSLMMVRGWAGELFF	TRBJ2-2	TRBV7-8	-	-
TGTGCCAGCAGAGCACAGGGGTTTAACACCGGGGAGCTGTTTTTT	CASRAQGFNTGELFF	TRBJ2-2	TRBV6-1	TRBD1	few
TGTGCCAGCAGCTTAGAATTCGGGCCAGCCTATGGCTACACCTTC	CASSLEFGPAYGYTF	TRBJ1-2	TRBV11-2	-	-
TGTGCGGGGACGTACAATGAGCAGTTCTTC	CAGTYNEQFF	TRBJ2-1	TRBV6-6	-	-
TGTGCCAGCAGTCTGGTGGCAGGCCCTATCTCTGGGGCCAACGTCCTGACTTTC	CASSLVAGPISGANVLTF	TRBJ2-6	TRBV27	-	-
TGCAGCGTGGCTAGCTACTCAATGAACACTGAAGCTTTCTTT	CSVASYSMNTEAFF	TRBJ1-1	TRBV29-1	-	-
TGTGCCAGCAGTCAGACTAGCGTCGATGAGCAGTTCTTC	CASSQTSVDEQFF	TRBJ2-1	TRBV4-2	TRBD2	-
TGTGCCAGCAGTGTAGGGGGCGCGGTCACCGGGGAGCTGTTTTTT	CASSVGGAVTGELFF	TRBJ2-2	TRBV6-1	TRBD1	-
TGTGCCAGCAGCTTGTACAGGGCCAATGAGCAGTTCTTC	CASSLYRANEQFF	TRBJ2-1	TRBV7-9	-	-
TGTGCCAGCAGTGCACTACGCCTACCGGGACAGGCGCCCACCGGGGAGCTGTTTTTT	CASSALRLPGQAPTGELFF	TRBJ2-2	TRBV25-1	TRBD1	-
TGTGCCAGCAGCCCTATTGAGGCTAGCGGGAGGGCCTCTGGGGCCAACGTCCTGACTTTC	CASSPIEASGRASGANVLTF	TRBJ2-6	TRBV4-1	TRBD2	few
TGTGCCAGCAGCTTTCGGCACGACGCACAGTTCTTC	CASSFRHDAQFF	TRBJ2-1	TRBV11-2	-	-
TGTGCCAGCCCCCACCTCACGCAATCGTTGCCTGACTATGGCTACACCTTC	CASPHLTQSLPDYGYTF	TRBJ1-2	TRBV7-9	-	few
TGTGCCAGCAGTGAAGCCCGAACCAACAATGAGCAGTTCTTC	CASSEARTNNEQFF	TRBJ2-1	TRBV2	-	-
TGTGCCAGCAGTATACCCGGTGGACTAGTGGGGGTAAGGGAGACCCAGTACTTC	CASSIPGGLVGVRETQYF	TRBJ2-5	TRBV6-2/TRBV6-3	TRBD2	many
TGCGCCAGCAGCTTGGCCCTTACTCGTACTGACACAGATACGCAGTATTTT	CASSLALTRTDTDTQYF	TRBJ2-3	TRBV5-1	-	-
TGCGCCAGCAGCCAAGATGTGGAACTAGTCCGGGACGAGCAGTACTTC	CASSQDVELVRDEQYF	TRBJ2-7	TRBV4-1	-	few
TGTGCCAGCAGCACAAAGGACAGGGGAGAAGCTTTCTTT	CASSTKDRGEAFF	TRBJ1-1	TRBV11-2	TRBD1	-
TGTGCCAGCAGCTTCGATCCAGGGACTCACTATGGCTACACCTTC	CASSFDPGTHYGYTF	TRBJ1-2	TRBV7-4	-	once
TGTGCCAGCAGCGTATCCGGCGGGTATAATTCACCCCTCCACTTT	CASSVSGGYNSPLHF	TRBJ1-6	TRBV9	-	once
TGTGCCAGCAGTGGGACAGGTGATCTCTCTGGGGCCAACGTCCTGACTTTC	CASSGTGDLSGANVLTF	TRBJ2-6	TRBV6-5	TRBD1	-
TGTGCCAGCAGGCCCCGGGTGAATTCACCCCTCCACTTT	CASRPRVNSPLHF	TRBJ1-6	TRBV7-6	-	-
TGTGCCAGCAGCTCCCCGGGACAACAAATGCAAGCTTTCTTT	CASSSPGQQMQAFF	TRBJ1-1	TRBV27	-	few
TGTGCCAGCAGATCGGTTTCTGACGAGCAGTACTTC	CASRSVSDEQYF	TRBJ2-7	TRBV5-5	-	-
TGTGCCAGCAGTGTTTCAGGGGATAGCAATCAGCCCCGGCATTTT	CASSVSGDSNQPRHF	TRBJ1-5	TRBV6-1	-	-
TGTGCCAGCAGACGAGGTCCAGGGTCGGTCGAGCAGTACTTC	CASRRGPGSVEQYF	TRBJ2-7	TRBV5-6	-	many
TGTGCCAGCAGCTTAGGGACAGGCCGCCAACTGAACACTGAAGCTTTCTTT	CASSLGTGRQLNTEAFF	TRBJ1-1	TRBV7-9	TRBD1	many
TGTGCCAGCAGCCAGAGGACAGGGACTAATGAAAAACTGTTTTTT	CASSQRTGTNEKLFF	TRBJ1-4	TRBV7-9	TRBD1	-
TGTGCCAGCAGCTTGGGTGGACCCCCCCATGAGCAGTTCTTC	CASSLGGPPHEQFF	TRBJ2-1	TRBV5-8	-	few
TGTGCCTGGACCCAACGGACAGAGACCTACGAGCAGTACTTC	CAWTQRTETYEQYF	TRBJ2-7	TRBV30	-	-
TGTGCCAGCAGCATGACTAGCGGGAGTCCAGATACGCAGTATTTT	CASSMTSGSPDTQYF	TRBJ2-3	TRBV2	TRBD2	-
TGCGCCAGCACCCTAACTAGCGTCTCCTACAATGAGCAGTTCTTC	CASTLTSVSYNEQFF	TRBJ2-1	TRBV5-1	TRBD2	-
TGTGCCAGCAGGGGCTCGGAAGGGGACGCTTTCTTTGGCTACACCTTC	CASRGSEGDAFFGYTF	TRBJ1-2	TRBV6-1	-	-